This TCR beta chain was recovered during a study of human T cells and chemical hapten exposure. The time point here: patch test 1, 2 weeks after DPC sensitization. Treatment meaning: therapeutic diphenylcyclopropenone sensitization with weekly scalp DPC. Ahead of applying each patch test, blood was sampled. Non-pregnant alopecia patients aged 18 to 70, suitable for DPC therapy. This clonotype was recorded many times. Trimming removed 2 bases from V and 3 bases from J; junction bases left unmatched: 3. The CDR3 has 14 residues. Germline values: CDR1 SQVTM, CDR2 ANQGSEA. TCRdb re-called the RACE reads with MiXCR, one entry per CDR3 protein. The sample lists about 100,000 distinct CDR3 sequences; 11% were seen once.

The sequencing used whole blood, collected in connection with sensitization to the hapten diphenylcyclopropenone (DPC). The genes are TRBV29-1 and TRBJ2-1, with 8 bases fitting TRBD2. This sequence originates from a woman between 40 and 50 years old with alopecia areata. Some clones in this sample may be carry-over from other donors' samples. As DNA, the CDR3 is TGCAGCGTTGAACGGCTAGCGGGCTACAATGAGCAGTTCTTC. Translating it yields CSVERLAGYNEQFF.